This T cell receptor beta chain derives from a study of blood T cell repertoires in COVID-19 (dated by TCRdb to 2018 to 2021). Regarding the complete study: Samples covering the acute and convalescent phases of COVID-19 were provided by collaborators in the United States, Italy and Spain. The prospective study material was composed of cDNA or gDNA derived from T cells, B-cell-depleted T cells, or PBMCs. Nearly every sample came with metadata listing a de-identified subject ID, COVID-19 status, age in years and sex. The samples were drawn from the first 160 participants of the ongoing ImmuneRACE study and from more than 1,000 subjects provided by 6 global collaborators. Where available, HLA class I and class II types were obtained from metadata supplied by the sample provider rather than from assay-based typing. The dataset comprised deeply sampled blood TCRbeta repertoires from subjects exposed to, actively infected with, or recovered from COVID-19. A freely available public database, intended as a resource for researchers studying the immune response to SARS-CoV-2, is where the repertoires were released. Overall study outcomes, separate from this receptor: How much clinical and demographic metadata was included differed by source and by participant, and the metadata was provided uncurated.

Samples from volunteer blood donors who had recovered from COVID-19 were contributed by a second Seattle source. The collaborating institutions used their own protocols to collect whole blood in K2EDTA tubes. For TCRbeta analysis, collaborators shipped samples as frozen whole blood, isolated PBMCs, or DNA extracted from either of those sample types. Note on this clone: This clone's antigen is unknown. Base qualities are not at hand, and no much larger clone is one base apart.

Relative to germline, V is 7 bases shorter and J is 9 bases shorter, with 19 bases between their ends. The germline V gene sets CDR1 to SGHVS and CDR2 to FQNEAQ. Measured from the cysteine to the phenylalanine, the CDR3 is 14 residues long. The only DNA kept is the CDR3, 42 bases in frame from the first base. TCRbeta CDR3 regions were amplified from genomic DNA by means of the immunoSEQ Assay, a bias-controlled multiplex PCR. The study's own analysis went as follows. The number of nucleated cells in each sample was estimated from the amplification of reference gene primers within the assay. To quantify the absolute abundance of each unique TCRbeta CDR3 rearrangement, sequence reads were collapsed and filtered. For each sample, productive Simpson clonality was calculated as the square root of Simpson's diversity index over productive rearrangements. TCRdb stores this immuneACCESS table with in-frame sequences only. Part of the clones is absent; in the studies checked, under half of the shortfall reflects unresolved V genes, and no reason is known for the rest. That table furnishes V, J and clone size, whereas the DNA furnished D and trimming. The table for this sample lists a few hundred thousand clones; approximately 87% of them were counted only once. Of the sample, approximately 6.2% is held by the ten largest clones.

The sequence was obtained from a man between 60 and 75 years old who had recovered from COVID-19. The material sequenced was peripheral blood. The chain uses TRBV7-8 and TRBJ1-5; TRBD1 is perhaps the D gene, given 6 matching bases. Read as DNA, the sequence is TGTGCCAGCACCATCCCGGGGGGCCAGGTGCCCCAGCATTTT. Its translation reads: CASTIPGGQVPQHF.